These 27 T cell receptor beta chains originate from one sample sequenced in a study of PD-1 blockade in classical Hodgkin lymphoma. Method: immunoSEQ multiplex PCR; TCRdb's copy keeps in-frame clones and lacks some. The sample has around 36,000 clones, about 93% seen once. Relapse after autologous stem cell transplantation occurred in every patient, and brentuximab vedotin exposure varied. Negative magnetic selection isolated CD4+ T cells from thawed PBMCs. The sequencing here drew on CD4+ T cells from blood, taken at baseline. Source of these receptors: a human donor with classical Hodgkin lymphoma.

This clone appeared once. The CDR3 spells CAIGTGLAGTNEQYF. The CDR3 DNA sequence: TGTGCCATCGGAACGGGACTAGCGGGAACCAACGAGCAGTACTTC. This rearrangement joins TRBV10-3 to TRBJ2-7; TRBD2 matches 13 bases. After removal of 8 bases from V and 5 bases from J, the junction contained 9 bases not matched to a gene. This CDR3 is built from 15 residues. The V gene's germline CDR1 is ENHRY and CDR2 SYGVKD.

The J gene is TRBJ2-6, the V gene TRBV19; D ambiguous. CDR3 size: 18 residues. CDR1 is LNHDA, CDR2 SQIVND, per germline (reference sequence). Trimming removed 3 bases from V and 2 bases from J, with 17 bases in between. The CDR3 spells CASSIQVTPLAGANVLTF. In nucleotides, the CDR3 is TGTGCCAGTAGTATCCAAGTGACACCCCTCGCTGGGGCCAACGTCCTGACTTTC.

The V call is TRBV19, the J call TRBJ2-5; D gene unclear. The CDR3 is 13 residues long. CDR1 is LNHDA, CDR2 SQIVND, per germline (reference sequence). Trimming left V 5 bases short and J 7 bases short, with 14 bases between. Here the CDR3 reads CASSSQAAGTQYF. The CDR3, as DNA: TGTGCCAGTAGTTCTCAGGCTGCCGGGACCCAGTACTTC. Looking up the rest from reference TRBV19 and TRBJ2-5 gives the full variable domain: DGGITQSPKYLFRKEGQNVTLSCEQNLNHDAMYWYRQDPGQGLRLIYYSQIVNDFQKGDIAEGYSVSREKKESFPLTVTSAQKNPTAFYLCASSSQAAGTQYFGPGTRLLVL.

The rearrangement joins TRBV30 to TRBJ2-2; no reliable D call. The V gene's germline CDR1 is GTSNPN and CDR2 SVGIG (reference sequence). With 0 bases removed from V and 7 bases from J, the gap between germline ends came to 15 bases. The CDR3 consists of 15 residues. The CDR3 is CAWSVLPLSGGELFF. DNA for the CDR3: TGTGCCTGGAGTGTCCTCCCCTTATCGGGCGGGGAGCTGTTTTTT.

The V and J genes are TRBV28 and TRBJ1-1; D unresolved. The V gene lost 5 bases and the J gene lost 1 base, with 11 bases spanning the gap. The CDR3 consists of 14 residues. Germline CDR1 reads MDHEN; CDR2 reads SYDVKM. In nucleotides, the CDR3 is TGTGCCAGCAGTCTAATCCAGACGAACACTGAAGCTTTCTTT. This translates into CASSLIQTNTEAFF.

CDR3 sequence reads: CASSSTDRGLAGGASSYEQYF. The DNA for the CDR3 is TGTGCCAGCAGTTCCACCGACAGGGGACTAGCGGGAGGCGCCAGCTCCTACGAGCAGTACTTC. The gene calls are TRBV27 and TRBJ2-7; 15 bases match TRBD2. With V trimmed by 4 bases and J by 0 bases, 16 bases remained unmatched. The CDR3 consists of 21 residues. From germline, CDR1 is MNHEY and CDR2 SMNVEV (reference sequence).

The J gene is TRBJ1-3, the V gene TRBV5-4; D perhaps matches TRBD1 (5 bases). Looked up from germline, CDR1 is SGHNT and CDR2 is YYREEE (reference sequence). The germline V and J ends were trimmed by 0 bases and 2 bases, with 9 bases remaining between them. This CDR3 comprises 15 residues. CDR3 residues: CASSLAGAAGNTIYF. The CDR3 bases are TGTGCCAGCAGCTTGGCCGGGGCCGCTGGAAACACCATATATTTT.

The CDR3 spells CASSPTPGQPGNTIYF. CDR3 coding DNA: TGTGCCAGCAGCCCCACACCGGGACAGCCTGGAAACACCATATATTTT. V is TRBV28 and J is TRBJ1-3; 7 nucleotides align to TRBD1. V shed 6 bases and J 2 bases; nucleotides not matched to a gene: 10. The CDR3 length is 16 residues. Germline assignment: CDR1 MDHEN and CDR2 SYDVKM.

The chain has TRBV27 and TRBJ1-4, with 12 bases that match TRBD1. V shed 5 bases and J 5 bases; nucleotides not matched to a gene: 15. In germline, CDR1 is MNHEY, CDR2 SMNVEV (reference sequence). This CDR3 region has 19 residues. The CDR3 spells CASSQIPGQGAGVNEKLFF. The CDR3, as DNA: TGTGCCAGCAGTCAAATCCCGGGACAGGGGGCGGGGGTGAATGAAAAACTGTTTTTT.

The CDR3 protein is CASSLRGYEQYF. CDR3 bases: TGCGCCAGCAGCTTACGGGGTTACGAGCAGTACTTC. The V call is TRBV5-1, the J call TRBJ2-7; D might be TRBD2 (5 bases). Per germline, CDR1 SGHRS and CDR2 YFSETQ. This CDR3 comprises 12 residues. V lost 2 bases and J 4 bases, leaving 7 bases between the germline ends. The full variable domain, rest sourced from reference TRBV5-1 and TRBJ2-7, is KAGVTQTPRYLIKTRGQQVTLSCSPISGHRSVSWYQQTPGQGLQFLFEYFSETQRNKGNFPGRFSGRQFSNSRSEMNVSTLELGDSALYLCASSLRGYEQYFGPGTRLTVT.

This clone came up a few times. The chain has TRBV18 and TRBJ1-2, with D possibly matching TRBD1 (6 bases). This CDR3 spans 14 amino acids. Germline CDR1 is KGHSH and CDR2 is LQKENI. Trimming removed 5 bases at V and 6 bases at J, with 16 bases between. The CDR3: CASSIDRQGDGYTF. For the CDR3, the DNA is TGTGCCAGCTCAATCGACAGGCAGGGAGATGGCTACACCTTC.

The chain links TRBV6-4 to TRBJ1-1; D uncertain. The CDR3 is made up of 18 amino acids. With 2 bases removed from V and 4 bases from J, the gap between germline ends came to 23 bases. The germline gives CDR1 MRHNA, CDR2 SNTAGT. The DNA for the CDR3 is TGTGCCAGCAGTGACCCGCAAGCCCGTAGTATAATTGCCACTGAAGCTTTCTTT. Translating it yields CASSDPQARSIIATEAFF.

The sample holds one count of this clone. V and J are TRBV4-1 and TRBJ1-4; 8 nucleotides match TRBD1. Germline V gene lookup returns CDR1 MGHRA and CDR2 YSYEKL. The length of the CDR3 is 15 residues. After removal of 4 bases from V and 8 bases from J, the junction contained 9 bases not matched to a gene. The DNA for the CDR3 is TGCGCCAGCAGCCTTCAACAGGGGGTCCGCGAAAAACTGTTTTTT. It codes for CASSLQQGVREKLFF.

The chain carries TRBV6-6 and TRBJ2-5; perhaps TRBD1 as D (5 bases). Germline CDR1 reads MNHNY; CDR2 reads SVGAGI (reference sequence). The length of the CDR3 is 14 residues. V lost 7 bases to trimming and J lost 4 bases, with 16 bases between them. CDR3 loop: CASTDWGRSETQYF. In DNA, the CDR3 is TGTGCCAGCACTGATTGGGGCAGATCAGAGACCCAGTACTTC.

The rearrangement uses TRBV6-1 and TRBJ2-1, with D possibly TRBD1 on 6 matching bases. The germline V and J ends were trimmed by 7 bases and 4 bases, with 11 bases remaining between them. The CDR3 has 13 amino acids. Germline V lookup: CDR1 MNHNS, CDR2 SASEGT. CDR3: CASTETGYNEQFF. CDR3 nucleotide sequence: TGTGCCAGCACCGAGACAGGATACAATGAGCAGTTCTTC.

In its sample, this clone was seen once. J is TRBJ1-2 and V is TRBV15; 7 bases fit TRBD1. Germline lookup yields CDR1 LNHNV and CDR2 YYDKDF (reference sequence). Losses at the gene ends were 0 bases for V and 7 bases for J; bases not matched to a gene: 8. The CDR3 runs to 15 residues. The CDR3 DNA is TGTGCCACCAGCAGAGATCTCGTACAGGGGATTGGCTACACCTTC. The encoded protein is CATSRDLVQGIGYTF.

The rearrangement uses TRBV28 and TRBJ1-1, with D perhaps matching TRBD1 (6 bases). The germline V gene has CDR1 MDHEN and CDR2 SYDVKM. This CDR3 region has 15 residues. The germline V and J ends were trimmed by 3 bases and 6 bases, with 17 bases remaining between them. CDR3 bases: TGTGCCAGCAGTTTGAGGCAGGGGCTTCGTGCTGAAGCTTTCTTT. Amino acid sequence: CASSLRQGLRAEAFF.

The sample holds one count of this clone. The chain combines TRBV7-9 with TRBJ2-1; 8 bases agree with TRBD1. Unmatched junction bases numbered 5, after V lost 5 bases and J lost 5 bases. Germline loops: CDR1 SEHNR, CDR2 FQNEAQ (reference sequence). The CDR3 loop spans 14 amino acids. DNA of the CDR3: TGTGCCAGCAGCCGAGGACAGGGTAACAATGAGCAGTTCTTC. It encodes CASSRGQGNNEQFF.

A single count supports this clone. The genes are TRBV10-3 and TRBJ2-3, with 16 nucleotides matching TRBD2. The V and J ends lost 6 bases and 1 base, in that order; junction bases with no gene match: 7. This CDR3 spans 18 amino acids. Germline V CDR1 and CDR2: ENHRY, SYGVKD. CDR3 in DNA: TGTGCCATCAGGGAAGGGACTAGCGGGAGGGCAGGCACAGATACGCAGTATTTT. It encodes CAIREGTSGRAGTDTQYF.

The gene calls are TRBV7-8 and TRBJ2-1, with D hard to call. The CDR3 is 16 residues long. The germline gives CDR1 SGHVS, CDR2 FQNEAQ. The V end lost 5 bases, the J end lost 3 bases, and 17 bases lay between the germline ends. The CDR3 nucleotides read TGTGCCAGCAGCCTAATAGCCCAGACGGGCTACAATGAGCAGTTCTTC. Translated, it gives CASSLIAQTGYNEQFF. Looking up the rest from reference TRBV7-8 and TRBJ2-1 gives the full variable domain: GAGVSQSPRYKVAKRGQDVALRCDPISGHVSLFWYQQALGQGPEFLTYFQNEAQLDKSGLPSDRFFAERPEGSVSTLKIQRTQQEDSAVYLCASSLIAQTGYNEQFFGPGTRLTVL.

J is TRBJ2-5 and V is TRBV28, with TRBD1 matching over 9 bases. The germline V gene has CDR1 MDHEN and CDR2 SYDVKM. J was trimmed by 5 bases and V by 6 bases; bases with no gene match: 4. The CDR3 loop spans 13 amino acids. This CDR3 is CASRPQGAETQYF. Written as DNA, the CDR3 is TGTGCCAGCAGGCCACAGGGGGCTGAGACCCAGTACTTC.

The CDR3 DNA reads TGTGCCAGCAGTCCCGGGCTTAGGAATCAGCCCCAGCATTTT. Its protein product is CASSPGLRNQPQHF. The J gene is TRBJ1-5, the V gene TRBV28; unclear D gene. This CDR3 has 14 amino acids. The germline V and J ends were trimmed by 5 bases and 4 bases, with 12 bases remaining between them. Per germline, CDR1 MDHEN and CDR2 SYDVKM.

Only one count was recorded for this clone. The genes are TRBV10-1 and TRBJ2-5; 7 bases are shared with TRBD1. CDR1 and CDR2 (germline): WNHNN, SYGVQD (reference sequence). With V trimmed by 10 bases and J by 2 bases, 10 bases remained unmatched. The CDR3 covers 14 residues. CDR3 loop: CATPFRDRQETQYF. The CDR3, as DNA: TGCGCCACCCCATTTAGGGACAGACAAGAGACCCAGTACTTC.

This clone was observed a handful of times. The J gene is TRBJ1-2, the V gene TRBV30, with 7 positions matching TRBD1. CDR1 is GTSNPN and CDR2 is SVGIG in the germline V gene (reference sequence). This CDR3 has 14 residues. V lost 5 bases to trimming and J lost 2 bases; unmatched junction nucleotides: 8. CDR3 region: CAWDRTGWNYGYTF. The CDR3 DNA is TGTGCCTGGGACCGGACAGGATGGAACTATGGCTACACCTTC.

The chain recombines TRBV25-1 with TRBJ2-3; D possibly uses TRBD1 or TRBD2 (6 bases each). Germline CDR1 and CDR2: MGHDK and SYGVNS. The CDR3 covers 17 residues. The V gene lost 6 bases and the J gene lost 2 bases, with 21 bases spanning the gap. The CDR3 sequence: CASSNPWGARDTDTQYF. DNA of the CDR3: TGTGCCAGCAGCAACCCGTGGGGGGCGCGAGACACAGATACGCAGTATTTT.

This chain links TRBV5-1 with TRBJ1-2; D unclear. Trimming took 0 bases from V and 3 from J, leaving 9 bases between them. The CDR3 is 14 residues long. Germline CDR1 is SGHRS and CDR2 is YFSETQ. The CDR3 nucleotides read TGCGCCAGCAGCTTGGAACGGGTTGACTATGGCTACACCTTC. Translation: CASSLERVDYGYTF. The complete variable domain, with remaining parts taken from reference TRBV5-1 and TRBJ1-2, reads KAGVTQTPRYLIKTRGQQVTLSCSPISGHRSVSWYQQTPGQGLQFLFEYFSETQRNKGNFPGRFSGRQFSNSRSEMNVSTLELGDSALYLCASSLERVDYGYTFGSGTRLTVV.

V is TRBV6-6 and J is TRBJ2-1; the D gene is possibly TRBD2 (6 bases). In germline, CDR1 is MNHNY, CDR2 SVGAGI (reference sequence). There are 14 residues in the CDR3. V lost 0 bases, J lost 6 bases, and 9 bases lay in between. CDR3 coding DNA: TGTGCCAGCAGTTACTCGGGAGCGGGCAATGAGCAGTTCTTC. It is translated as CASSYSGAGNEQFF.